This is a list of T cell receptor beta chains from one sample in a study of T cells in Graves' hyperthyroidism and ophthalmopathy. TCRdb processed the multiplex PCR reads anew with MiXCR; each CDR3 protein has one entry. The sample has some 760,000 distinct CDR3 sequences, 13% to 15% seen once. Sequencing used blood. All receptors come from a woman aged 18-30 years with Graves' hyperthyroidism. CDR3s include the opening cysteine and the closing phenylalanine or tryptophan. Fields, in order: CDR3 protein, CDR3 DNA, V gene, clone size, D gene, J gene. The D gene is left open where the match is weak. Clone size appears in some rows only: once, few, many, or a class for an expanded clone.

CSARARVGNQPQHF TGCAGTGCTAGAGCCAGGGTGGGCAATCAGCCCCAGCATTTT TRBV20-1 many NA TRBJ1-5
CASTASPGGEQFF TGTGCCAGCACTGCCTCCCCCGGGGGTGAGCAGTTCTTC TRBV7-9 few NA TRBJ2-1
CASSQERGGYEQYF TGCGCCAGCAGCCAAGAAAGGGGGGGGTACGAGCAGTACTTC TRBV4-1 NA NA TRBJ2-7
CASSLTWKGTAFF TGTGCCAGCAGTTTAACATGGAAAGGTACGGCTTTCTTT TRBV28 many NA TRBJ1-1
CASSYPGQSDEQFF TGTGCCAGCAGTTACCCCGGACAGTCCGATGAGCAGTTCTTC TRBV6-2/TRBV6-3 few NA TRBJ2-1
CASSLPVWASSTDTQYF TGTGCCAGCAGCTTACCGGTATGGGCGTCTAGCACAGATACGCAGTATTTT TRBV7-2 NA NA TRBJ2-3
CASVPPLLASGELFF TGTGCCAGCGTTCCCCCTTTATTGGCGTCCGGGGAGCTGTTTTTT TRBV7-9 few NA TRBJ2-2
CASSFMRVEQYF TGTGCCAGCAGTTTCATGAGGGTCGAGCAGTACTTC TRBV12-3/TRBV12-4 NA NA TRBJ2-7
CSFALQGEAFF TGCAGCTTTGCTTTACAGGGCGAAGCTTTCTTT TRBV29-1 few NA TRBJ1-1
CSVEDPGSNTGELFF TGCAGCGTTGAAGATCCAGGGTCGAACACCGGGGAGCTGTTTTTT TRBV29-1 few NA TRBJ2-2
CATSDSYTPTDTQYF TGTGCCACCAGTGATTCGTACACCCCCACAGATACGCAGTATTTT TRBV24-1 NA NA TRBJ2-3
CAWRGQGWGAYEQYF TGTGCCTGGAGAGGACAGGGGTGGGGGGCCTACGAGCAGTACTTC TRBV30 NA TRBD1 TRBJ2-7
CASSYFGGAIYEQYF TGTGCCAGCAGTTACTTCGGCGGAGCGATCTACGAGCAGTACTTC TRBV6-2/TRBV6-3 few NA TRBJ2-7
CASSWRDRRETQYF TGCGCCAGCAGCTGGAGGGACAGGCGAGAGACCCAGTACTTC TRBV5-1 few TRBD1 TRBJ2-5
CASSHPGTEAFF TGTGCCAGCAGTCACCCGGGCACTGAAGCTTTCTTT TRBV3-1 many NA TRBJ1-1
CASSPRDRNTQYF TGTGCCAGCAGCCCGCGGGACAGGAATACGCAGTATTTT TRBV7-9 few TRBD1 TRBJ2-3